This T cell receptor beta chain was obtained from a study of regulatory T cells in long-lasting Graves disease. Study-wide results and caveats: Sharing of public clonotypes was greater in persistent patients (about 3,000) than in new patients (roughly 1,000).

Described time point: newly diagnosed GD, antithyroid drugs for less than 3 months. RNA from PBMCs was the source of the TCR library. Arm-PCR of CDR3 regions with iRepertoire HTBI primers generated TCR beta libraries. Original handling: The samples included 60 to 65 TRBV and roughly 14 TRBJ segments. Each CDR3 protein is one row after TCRdb ran MiXCR on the multiplex PCR reads. Clone size and V and J calls follow TCRdb, not the original study. The repertoire holds about 560,000 distinct CDR3 sequences, approximately 16% seen once, with 9.5% to 15% in the top ten. This clonotype was seen repeatedly, ten times or more. The antigen remains unidentified. The CDR3 totals 16 residues. Looked up from germline, CDR1 is KGHSH and CDR2 is LQKENI. V was pared by 2 bases and J by 0 bases, with 14 bases between. In addition, the sample was reused for a study of T cells in Graves' hyperthyroidism and ophthalmopathy. This second report adds: Patients were aged 18 to 65, had disease duration under 2 months, and had newly diagnosed hyperthyroidism.

Sequencing used peripheral blood mononuclear cells (PBMCs), obtained at new diagnosis, from a patient treated with antithyroid drugs. This rearrangement joins TRBV18 to TRBJ2-7, with D perhaps TRBD1 (5 bases). This clonotype originated in a man aged 18 to 30 with Graves disease. The CDR3 DNA is TGTGCCAGCTCACCATCAAACAGGTTAGCCTCCTACGAGCAGTACTTC. Protein sequence: CASSPSNRLASYEQYF.